Following are 20 T cell receptor beta chains from one sample sequenced in a study of CD8 T cells in Susac syndrome. RNA, at about 0.5 to 1 ug, was reverse transcribed with random hexamers. TCRdb recomputed calls from the immunoSEQ multiplex PCR reads with MiXCR, one row per CDR3 protein. The sample records around 170,000 distinct CDR3 sequences, approximately 95% being singletons. Sequenced input: CD8+ T cells from PBMCs. These receptors originate from a human donor with Susac syndrome.

The chain uses TRBV4-1 and TRBJ2-1; D gene uncertain. The V end was cut by 1 base, the J end by 9 bases, with 10 bases between. CDR3 length: 13 amino acids. In germline, CDR1 is MGHRA, CDR2 YSYEKL. The DNA of the CDR3 is TGCGCCAGCAGCCAAGTTTCTAGTCTTGAGCAGTTCTTC. Amino acid sequence: CASSQVSSLEQFF.

This rearrangement joins TRBV20-1 to TRBJ1-2, with TRBD1 as a possible D gene (6 bases). CDR3 length: 15 amino acids. Germline V lookup: CDR1 DFQATT, CDR2 SNEGSKA (reference sequence). The germline V and J ends were trimmed by 3 bases and 9 bases, with 23 bases remaining between them. The CDR3 reads CSASRDGDNLFSYTF. The CDR3 DNA reads as TGCAGTGCTAGTCGAGATGGGGACAACCTTTTTAGCTACACCTTC.

The chain couples TRBV15 to TRBJ1-1; TRBD1 is a possible D gene (5 bases). Germline-derived CDR1 and CDR2 are LNHNV and YYDKDF (reference sequence). Trimming cost V 1 base and J 2 bases, with 20 bases left between them. The CDR3 extends over 18 amino acids. CDR3 sequence (DNA): TGTGCCACCAGCAGAGGGGGGTTTCTGGGGGGTAGCAACACTGAAGCTTTCTTT. It specifies CATSRGGFLGGSNTEAFF.

The chain combines TRBV4-2 with TRBJ1-3; TRBD1 might be the D (5 bases). Between the trimmed V and J ends, which lost 0 bases and 4 bases, there was a span of 10 bases. The CDR3 runs 15 residues. Looked up from germline, CDR1 is LGHNA and CDR2 is YNFKEQ. CDR3 nucleotides: TGTGCCAGCAGCCAAGATCCCCAGGGCGGAAACACCATATATTTT. Translated: CASSQDPQGGNTIYF.

The J gene is TRBJ1-1, the V gene TRBV20-1; D unclear. Germline loops: CDR1 DFQATT, CDR2 SNEGSKA (reference sequence). The V gene lost 6 bases and the J gene lost 1 base, with 6 bases spanning the gap. The CDR3 is made up of 11 amino acids. CDR3 region: CSAPENTEAFF. CDR3 sequence (DNA): TGCAGTGCACCAGAGAACACTGAAGCTTTCTTT.

The chain joins TRBV27 to TRBJ1-4; 9 positions match TRBD1. V shed 5 bases and J 5 bases; nucleotides not matched to a gene: 0. In germline, CDR1 is MNHEY, CDR2 SMNVEV (reference sequence). CDR3 length: 13 residues. CDR3 sequence: CASSGTGNEKLFF. Here the CDR3 DNA reads TGTGCCAGCAGTGGGACAGGGAATGAAAAACTGTTTTTT.

The chain links TRBV4-1 to TRBJ2-1; 11 bases align to TRBD2. The CDR3 is 16 residues long. The germline V gene has CDR1 MGHRA and CDR2 YSYEKL. The V gene end was trimmed by 2 bases and the J gene end by 7 bases; junction bases not matched to a gene: 7. The CDR3, as DNA: TGCGCCAGCAGCCAATATAGCGGGAGGGCCGGGAATGAGCAGTTCTTC. Amino acids: CASSQYSGRAGNEQFF.

The V gene is TRBV20-1, the J gene TRBJ2-3, with 8 bases identical to TRBD2. CDR3 length equals 14 residues. Unmatched junction bases numbered 7, after V lost 6 bases and J lost 2 bases. Germline CDR1 reads DFQATT; CDR2 reads SNEGSKA (reference sequence). The CDR3 spells CSATLAALTDTQYF. In DNA form, the CDR3 reads TGCAGTGCAACACTAGCGGCGCTCACAGATACGCAGTATTTT.

V gene TRBV7-9 combines with J gene TRBJ1-1; D gene unclear. The germline gives CDR1 SEHNR, CDR2 FQNEAQ (reference sequence). CDR3 length: 13 residues. The V end lost 0 bases, the J end lost 7 bases, and 9 bases lay between the germline ends. CDR3 sequence (DNA): TGTGCCAGCAGCTTAGCGGATTTGGGTGAAGCTTTCTTT. Encoded protein: CASSLADLGEAFF.

The gene calls are TRBV5-1 and TRBJ2-1, with D possibly matching TRBD2 (7 bases). This CDR3 region has 12 residues. V lost 4 bases and J 10 bases, leaving 12 bases between the germline ends. Germline V gene lookup returns CDR1 SGHRS and CDR2 YFSETQ. Here the CDR3 reads CASSAAGAEQFF. In nucleotides, the CDR3 is TGCGCCAGCAGCGCTGCGGGGGCAGAGCAGTTCTTC. The full variable domain, completed using reference TRBV5-1 and TRBJ2-1, is KAGVTQTPRYLIKTRGQQVTLSCSPISGHRSVSWYQQTPGQGLQFLFEYFSETQRNKGNFPGRFSGRQFSNSRSEMNVSTLELGDSALYLCASSAAGAEQFFGPGTRLTVL.

This clonotype was found a few times. The genes are TRBV28 and TRBJ1-2; D gene unclear. The CDR3 extends over 12 amino acids. Per the germline V gene, CDR1 is MDHEN and CDR2 is SYDVKM. The ends were cut back, 3 bases at V and 3 bases at J, with 5 bases in the middle. The CDR3 nucleotides are TGTGCCAGCAGTTTGGGAGACTATGGCTACACCTTC. Amino acids: CASSLGDYGYTF.

The CDR3 region is CASSPNRDRYQETQYF. DNA for the CDR3: TGTGCCAGCAGTCCGAACCGGGACAGATACCAAGAGACCCAGTACTTC. The chain links TRBV27 to TRBJ2-5; 7 bases are shared with TRBD1. Germline V gene sequence: CDR1 MNHEY, CDR2 SMNVEV (reference sequence). The trim removed 5 bases at V and 0 bases at J, leaving 9 bases unmatched. The CDR3 consists of 16 residues.

This clonotype was observed once. V is TRBV4-1 and J is TRBJ1-5; D remains ambiguous. Trimming removed 1 base at V and 6 bases at J, with 4 bases between. CDR1 and CDR2 (germline): MGHRA, YSYEKL. The CDR3 is 12 amino acids. As DNA, the CDR3 is TGCGCCAGCAGCCAAGGGCTTCAGCCCCAGCATTTT. Translated: CASSQGLQPQHF.

This chain joins TRBV7-3 and TRBJ2-1; 7 bases are a match to TRBD2. Looked up from germline, CDR1 is SGHTA and CDR2 is FQGTGA. The CDR3 runs to 16 residues. Unmatched junction bases numbered 9, after V lost 0 bases and J lost 7 bases. This CDR3 reads CASSLTPTAGRNEQFF. In nucleotides, the CDR3 is TGTGCCAGCAGCTTAACTCCGACCGCCGGGAGGAATGAGCAGTTCTTC.

The rearrangement joins TRBV15 to TRBJ2-5; unclear D gene. V shed 3 bases and J shed 0 bases, with 11 bases lying between them. Per the germline V gene, CDR1 is LNHNV and CDR2 is YYDKDF (reference sequence). This CDR3 spans 15 amino acids. The CDR3 loop is CATSSFTVNQETQYF. CDR3 nucleotide sequence: TGTGCCACCAGCAGTTTTACAGTGAACCAAGAGACCCAGTACTTC.

This chain uses TRBV29-1 with TRBJ1-1; D is undetermined. Trimming left V 4 bases short and J 1 base short, with 4 bases between. The CDR3 covers 11 residues. CDR1 is SQVTM and CDR2 is ANQGSEA in the germline V gene. DNA of the CDR3: TGCAGCGTTGCGGAGAACACTGAAGCTTTCTTT. It codes for CSVAENTEAFF.

V gene TRBV4-1 combines with J gene TRBJ2-1; tentatively, D is TRBD1 (5 bases). V lost 0 bases, J lost 4 bases, and 13 bases lay in between. Per germline, CDR1 MGHRA and CDR2 YSYEKL. The CDR3 length is 16 residues. The CDR3 here is CASSQDVTGSYNEQFF. In DNA, the CDR3 is TGCGCCAGCAGCCAAGATGTCACAGGTTCTTACAATGAGCAGTTCTTC.

The chain carries TRBV24-1 and TRBJ2-2, with TRBD2 matching over 7 bases. Germline V lookup: CDR1 KGHDR, CDR2 SFDVKD. The CDR3 loop spans 13 amino acids. Germline trimming cut 8 bases from V and 7 bases from J; bases unmatched to any gene: 6. The CDR3 reads CATTGGSNGELFF. Here the CDR3 DNA reads TGTGCCACCACTGGCGGGAGTAACGGGGAGCTGTTTTTT.

This clonotype was counted once. This chain uses TRBV29-1 with TRBJ2-1, with D possibly TRBD1 on 6 matching bases. The V end was cut by 0 bases, the J end by 10 bases, with 10 bases between. CDR3 length: 12 residues. CDR1 SQVTM and CDR2 ANQGSEA come from the germline V gene. The CDR3 DNA reads as TGCAGCGTTGAAGATGATGGACAGGAGCAGTTCTTC. It yields the protein CSVEDDGQEQFF.

The chain uses TRBV27 and TRBJ2-1, with TRBD2 matching over 7 bases. V lost 2 bases to trimming and J lost 7 bases; unmatched junction nucleotides: 8. Germline V CDR1 and CDR2: MNHEY, SMNVEV (reference sequence). CDR3 length: 15 amino acids. The CDR3 loop reads CASSLAVAGPNEQFF. DNA for the CDR3: TGTGCCAGCAGTTTAGCAGTAGCGGGTCCAAATGAGCAGTTCTTC.